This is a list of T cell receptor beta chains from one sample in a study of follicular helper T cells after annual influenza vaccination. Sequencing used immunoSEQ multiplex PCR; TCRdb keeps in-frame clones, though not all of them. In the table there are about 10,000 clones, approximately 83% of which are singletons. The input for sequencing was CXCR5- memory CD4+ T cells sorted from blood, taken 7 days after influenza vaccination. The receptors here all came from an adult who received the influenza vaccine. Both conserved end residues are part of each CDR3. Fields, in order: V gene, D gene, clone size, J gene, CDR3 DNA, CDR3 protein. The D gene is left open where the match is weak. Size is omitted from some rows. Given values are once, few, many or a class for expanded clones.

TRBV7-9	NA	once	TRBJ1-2	TGTGCCAGCAGCTTAGGTGGGGTCGGCTATGGCTACACCTTC	CASSLGGVGYGYTF
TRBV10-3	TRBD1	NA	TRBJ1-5	TGTGCCATCAGTGATCGGCAGGGGGATCAGCCCCAGCATTTT	CAISDRQGDQPQHF
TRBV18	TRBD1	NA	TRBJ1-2	TGTGCCAGCTCGCCCGACAGGGACTATGGCTACACCTTC	CASSPDRDYGYTF
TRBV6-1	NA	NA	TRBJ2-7	TGTGCCAGCAGTGTTTTGGACGAGCAGTACTTC	CASSVLDEQYF
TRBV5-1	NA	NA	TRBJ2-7	TGCGCCAGCAGCTTGGGCCAGGGGATATCCTACGAGCAGTACTTC	CASSLGQGISYEQYF
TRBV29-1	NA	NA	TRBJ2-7	TGCAGCGTTGGGACAAGGATGGCCTACGAGCAGTACTTC	CSVGTRMAYEQYF
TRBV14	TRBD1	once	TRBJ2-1	TGTGCCAGCAGCCAAGGGGGCCCGGGACAGGGGGTCAATGAGCAGTTCTTC	CASSQGGPGQGVNEQFF
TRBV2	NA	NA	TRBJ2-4	TGTGCCAGCAGTGAAGCAGGGGGGACCCTAGCCAAAAACATTCAGTACTTC	CASSEAGGTLAKNIQYF
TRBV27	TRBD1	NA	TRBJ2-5	TGTGCCAGCAGTTCCCACGGACAGGGTGCGGAGACCCAGTACTTC	CASSSHGQGAETQYF
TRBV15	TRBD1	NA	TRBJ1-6	TGTGCCACCAGCAGAGACCTAAACAGGGGGCAATATTCACCCCTCCACTTT	CATSRDLNRGQYSPLHF
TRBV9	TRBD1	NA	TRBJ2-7	TGTGCCAGCAGCGAGGGGACCGGGACAGGGATCCCCTACGAGCAGTACTTC	CASSEGTGTGIPYEQYF
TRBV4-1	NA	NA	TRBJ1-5	TGCGCCAGCAGCCAGGACGGGGACGCCCGCCGCAATCAGCCCCAGCATTTT	CASSQDGDARRNQPQHF
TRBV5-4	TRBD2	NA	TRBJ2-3	TGTGCCAGCAGCTTAGCGGGAGCGGCTGATACGCAGTATTTT	CASSLAGAADTQYF
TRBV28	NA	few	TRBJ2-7	TGTGCCAGCAGTTTGCTTCAGGGGTCCTACGAGCAGTACTTC	CASSLLQGSYEQYF
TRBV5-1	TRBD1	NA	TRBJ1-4	TGCGCCAGCAGCTTGGGCCTCGGACAGGGTAATGAAAAACTGTTTTTT	CASSLGLGQGNEKLFF
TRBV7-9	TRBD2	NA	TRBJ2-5	TGTGCCAGCAGCTCTAGCGGGGGGGCCGGAGAGACCCAGTACTTC	CASSSSGGAGETQYF
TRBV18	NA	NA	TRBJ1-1	TGTGCCAGCCCTCACAATACCCTCTCGGGCGCTGAAGCTTTCTTT	CASPHNTLSGAEAFF
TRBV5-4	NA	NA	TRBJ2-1	TGTGCCAGCAGCTTGCGGGGCTCGTACAATGAGCAGTTCTTC	CASSLRGSYNEQFF
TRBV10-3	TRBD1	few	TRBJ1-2	TGTGCCATCAGCAGCCAGCAGGGGGCGGACGGCTACACCTTC	CAISSQQGADGYTF
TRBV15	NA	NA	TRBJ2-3	TGTGCCACCAGCAGAGCCCGGAATTCAGATACGCAGTATTTT	CATSRARNSDTQYF
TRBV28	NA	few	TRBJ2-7	TGTGCCAGCAGCCCCCCGCGGCAGTTGATCTCCTACGAGCAGTACTTC	CASSPPRQLISYEQYF
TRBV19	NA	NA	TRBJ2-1	TGTGCCAGTAGTATAGAAGGGGAAAGCTACAATGAGCAGTTCTTC	CASSIEGESYNEQFF
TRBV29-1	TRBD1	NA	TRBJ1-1	TGCAGCGTCTCTCCAGGGGGCTCTATGAACACTGAAGCTTTCTTT	CSVSPGGSMNTEAFF
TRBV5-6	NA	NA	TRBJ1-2	TGTGCCAGCAGCCCGGGGGGGGCCAACTATGGCTACACCTTC	CASSPGGANYGYTF
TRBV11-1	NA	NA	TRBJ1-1	TGTGCCAGCAGCCCCCGGGGGCCGTTCAACACTGAAGCTTTCTTT	CASSPRGPFNTEAFF
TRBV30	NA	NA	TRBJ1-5	TGTGCCTGGAGTTCGGGGTTGAATCAGCCCCAGCATTTT	CAWSSGLNQPQHF
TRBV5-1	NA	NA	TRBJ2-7	TGCGCCAGCAAGGCAGGGGCCGCCTCGGACGAGCAGTACTTC	CASKAGAASDEQYF
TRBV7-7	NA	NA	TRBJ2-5	TGTGCCAGCAGCTCCGCCGGGGGCATGCAAGAGACCCAGTACTTC	CASSSAGGMQETQYF
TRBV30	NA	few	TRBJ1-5	TGTGCCTGGAGCGAATCTCCACTCGGGCAGCCCCAGCATTTT	CAWSESPLGQPQHF
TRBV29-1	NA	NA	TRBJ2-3	TGCAGCGTTGATCGGCACACAGATACGCAGTATTTT	CSVDRHTDTQYF
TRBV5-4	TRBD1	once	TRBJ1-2	TGTGCCAGCAGCCGGGGCGGGGACAGGGGGGCAAATGGCTACACCTTC	CASSRGGDRGANGYTF
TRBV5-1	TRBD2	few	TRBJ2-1	TGCGCCAGCAGCTTGGGCGGGGGGAACTACAATGAGCAGTTCTTC	CASSLGGGNYNEQFF
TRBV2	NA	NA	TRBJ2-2	TGTGCCAGCAGTGAACATGGACGGACCGGGGAGCTGTTTTTT	CASSEHGRTGELFF
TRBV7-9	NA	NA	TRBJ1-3	TGTGCCAGCAGCTTCGACAGGCGGGGAAACACCATATATTTT	CASSFDRRGNTIYF
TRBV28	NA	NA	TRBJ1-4	TGTGCCAGCAGTTCCCCTCGGGGCAGGGCTAATGAAAAACTGTTTTTT	CASSSPRGRANEKLFF
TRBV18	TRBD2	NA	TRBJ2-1	TGTGCCAGCTCAGGGCTAGCGGGGGGGCCCTCCTACAATGAGCAGTTCTTC	CASSGLAGGPSYNEQFF
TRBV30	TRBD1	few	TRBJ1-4	TGTGCCTGGAGTAGCACGACAGAGATGGGACAGGGTAATGAAAAACTGTTTTTT	CAWSSTTEMGQGNEKLFF
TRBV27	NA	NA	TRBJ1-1	TGTGCCAGCAGTTTTAGGGGCACTGAAGCTTTCTTT	CASSFRGTEAFF
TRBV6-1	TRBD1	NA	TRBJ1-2	TGTGCCAGCAGAGTGGCAGGGGGCTCTGTAGGAGGCTACACCTTC	CASRVAGGSVGGYTF